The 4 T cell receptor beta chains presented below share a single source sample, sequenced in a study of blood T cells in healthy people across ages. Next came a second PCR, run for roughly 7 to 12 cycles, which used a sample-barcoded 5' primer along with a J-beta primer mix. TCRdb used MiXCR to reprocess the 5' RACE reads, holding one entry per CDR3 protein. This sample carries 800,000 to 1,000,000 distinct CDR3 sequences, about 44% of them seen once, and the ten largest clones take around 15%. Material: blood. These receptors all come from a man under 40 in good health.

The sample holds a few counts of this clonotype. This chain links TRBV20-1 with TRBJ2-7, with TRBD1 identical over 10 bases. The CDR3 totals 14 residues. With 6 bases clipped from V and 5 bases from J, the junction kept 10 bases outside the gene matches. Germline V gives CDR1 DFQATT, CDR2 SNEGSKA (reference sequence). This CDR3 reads CSAWTGGVFDEQYF. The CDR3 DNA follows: TGCAGTGCATGGACAGGGGGGGTGTTCGACGAGCAGTACTTC.

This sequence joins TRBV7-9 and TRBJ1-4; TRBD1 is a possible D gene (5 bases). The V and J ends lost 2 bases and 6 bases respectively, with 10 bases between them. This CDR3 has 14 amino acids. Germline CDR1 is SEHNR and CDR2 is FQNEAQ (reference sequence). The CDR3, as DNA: TGTGCCAGCAGCTTAAAATGGGGGGATGAAAAACTGTTTTTT. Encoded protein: CASSLKWGDEKLFF.

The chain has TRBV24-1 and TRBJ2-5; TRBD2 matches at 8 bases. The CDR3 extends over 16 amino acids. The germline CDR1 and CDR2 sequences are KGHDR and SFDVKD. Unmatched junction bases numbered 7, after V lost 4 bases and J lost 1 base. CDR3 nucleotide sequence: TGTGCCACCAGTGACCAAGGACTAGCCCTCCAAGAGACCCAGTACTTC. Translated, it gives CATSDQGLALQETQYF.

The CDR3 reads CASSLAYGYYEQYF. The CDR3 bases are TGTGCCAGCAGCTTAGCGTACGGATACTACGAGCAGTACTTC. The genes are TRBV7-2 and TRBJ2-7; D is ambiguous. The CDR3 has 14 amino acids. CDR1 is SGHTA, CDR2 FQGNSA, per germline. Trimming removed 0 bases from V and 3 bases from J, with 9 bases in between.